The present entry profiles one TCR beta chain with its context. CDR1 is SGHTS, CDR2 YDEGEE, per germline. The V and J ends lost 0 bases and 1 base, in that order; junction bases with no gene match: 3. CDR3 length: 15 residues. The sample comes from a study of blood T cell repertoires in COVID-19. On the study more broadly: Italy, Spain and the United States were the sources of the convalescent and acute COVID-19 samples. PBMCs, B-cell-depleted T cells, or T cells provided the cDNA or gDNA that made up the material.

In the original analysis: The assay estimated nucleated cells by amplifying reference gene primers. Profiled with immunoSEQ multiplex PCR; TCRdb holds only in-frame clones, not every one. From that table come the V and J calls and clone size; the DNA was used to work out D and trimming. The sample has 150,000 to 200,000 clones; approximately 90% are singletons. This chain joins TRBV5-8 and TRBJ2-5; 7 positions agree with TRBD1. The receptor comes from a man in his 60s with acute or convalescent COVID-19. Material for sequencing was peripheral blood. CDR3 sequence: CASSLAGQLQETQYF. The CDR3 DNA follows: TGTGCCAGCAGCTTGGCGGGACAGCTCCAAGAGACCCAGTACTTC.